Below are 30 T cell receptor beta chains sequenced from a single sample in a study of blood T cell repertoires in COVID-19. Sequencing was performed with immunoSEQ multiplex PCR; in TCRdb, only in-frame clones are kept and a portion is missing. The sample comprises some 200,000 clones, roughly 84% of which are singletons, and roughly 7.2% rests with the top ten. Material: PBMCs or T cells enriched from blood (not recorded which). All receptors come from a man younger than 40 in a cohort exposed to, infected with or recovered from COVID-19 (not recorded which).

This chain uses TRBV2 with TRBJ1-2; 7 bases map to TRBD1. This CDR3 is built from 14 residues. Germline CDR1 SNHLY, CDR2 FYNNEI. With 5 bases clipped from V and 2 bases from J, the junction kept 5 bases outside the gene matches. In DNA, the CDR3 is TGTGCCAGCAGTAATAACAGGGGAAACTATGGCTACACCTTC. Its translation: CASSNNRGNYGYTF.

The CDR3 DNA sequence: TGTGCCAGCACCCATACAAGGGGCGCCGGGGAGCTGTTTTTT. Protein sequence: CASTHTRGAGELFF. J is TRBJ2-2 and V is TRBV27; maybe TRBD1 (5 bases). The ends were cut back, 7 bases at V and 6 bases at J, with 15 bases in the middle. The CDR3 sequence is 14 residues long. Germline CDR1 MNHEY, CDR2 SMNVEV (reference sequence).

The chain recombines TRBV7-9 with TRBJ2-3; TRBD1 matches 7 bases. Trimming at V came to 5 bases and at J to 2 bases, leaving 10 bases not matched to a gene. CDR1 and CDR2 from the germline V gene are SEHNR and FQNEAQ (reference sequence). The CDR3 is 16 amino acids. The CDR3 DNA follows: TGTGCCAGCAGCAAACTTGGACAGGCTATCACAGATACGCAGTATTTT. Protein product: CASSKLGQAITDTQYF.

V is TRBV7-2 and J is TRBJ2-4, with 9 bases aligning to TRBD1. V lost 5 bases to trimming and J lost 2 bases; unmatched junction nucleotides: 4. The CDR3 totals 15 residues. Looked up from germline, CDR1 is SGHTA and CDR2 is FQGNSA. CDR3 sequence reads: CASSHTGGTKNIQYF. As DNA, the CDR3 is TGTGCCAGCAGCCATACAGGGGGCACCAAAAACATTCAGTACTTC.

J is TRBJ1-2 and V is TRBV6-5; tentative D call: TRBD1 (6 bases). The V gene's germline CDR1 is MNHEY and CDR2 SVGAGI. The CDR3 runs to 11 residues. Deletions cut 2 bases from V and 9 bases from J, with 7 bases between. The CDR3 sequence is CASSYQGRYTF. The CDR3 DNA is TGTGCCAGCAGTTACCAGGGGCGCTACACCTTC.

The V gene is TRBV18, the J gene TRBJ1-5; 9 bases align to TRBD1. V shed 4 bases, J shed 7 bases, and the junction held 8 bases outside the gene matches. The CDR3 length is 15 residues. Per the germline V gene, CDR1 is KGHSH and CDR2 is LQKENI. In nucleotides, the CDR3 is TGTGCCAGCTCACAAAAACAGGGGGCCGGGCAGCCCCAGCATTTT. It yields the protein CASSQKQGAGQPQHF.

J is TRBJ2-2 and V is TRBV3-1 (or the pseudogene TRBV3-2), with a possible D match to TRBD2 (5 bases). The V end lost 0 bases, the J end lost 0 bases, and 11 bases lay between the germline ends. Germline CDR1 and CDR2: LGHDT and YNNKEL (reference sequence). The CDR3 extends over 17 amino acids. CDR3 nucleotide sequence: TGTGCCAGCAGCCAAGATAGAGGACTCCCGAACACCGGGGAGCTGTTTTTT. It yields the protein CASSQDRGLPNTGELFF.

This chain joins TRBV7-3 and TRBJ2-5; a possible D gene is TRBD1 (5 bases). The CDR3 consists of 13 residues. Germline lookup yields CDR1 SGHTA and CDR2 FQGTGA. V lost 4 bases, J lost 2 bases, and 8 bases lay in between. The CDR3: CASSSRQQETQYF. The CDR3, as DNA: TGTGCCAGCAGCTCTCGACAGCAAGAGACCCAGTACTTC.

This chain joins TRBV18 and TRBJ1-1; possibly TRBD1 for D (5 bases). The CDR3 totals 14 residues. The germline V gene encodes CDR1 KGHSH and CDR2 LQKENI. V lost 3 bases to trimming and J lost 8 bases, with 16 bases between them. CDR3 amino acids: CASSPYQRGGEAFF. CDR3 in DNA: TGTGCCAGCTCACCCTACCAACGGGGGGGAGAAGCTTTCTTT.

Only a few counts were recorded for this clone. The V call is TRBV6-4, the J call TRBJ2-7, with 8 bases fitting TRBD1. CDR3 length: 18 amino acids. J lost 1 base, V lost 0 bases, and 11 bases had no gene match. Germline lookup yields CDR1 MRHNA and CDR2 SNTAGT. DNA of the CDR3: TGTGCCAGCAGTGACTCAGGGCGGGGACAGGTTTTTTCCTACGAGCAGTACTTC. It codes for CASSDSGRGQVFSYEQYF.

The chain carries TRBV19 and TRBJ2-1, with 8 positions matching TRBD2. Germline CDR1 reads LNHDA; CDR2 reads SQIVND (reference sequence). The junction had 9 bases not matched to a gene; V was cut back by 8 bases and J by 3 bases. CDR3 size: 15 residues. The CDR3 nucleotides are TGTGCCAGTGGGTTAGCGGGAAACCTCTACAATGAGCAGTTCTTC. Its protein is CASGLAGNLYNEQFF.

V gene TRBV5-1 combines with J gene TRBJ1-5, with a tentative D call TRBD1 (6 bases). Germline V gene data show CDR1 as SGHRS and CDR2 as YFSETQ. The CDR3 has 15 amino acids. V was cut by 4 bases and J by 0 bases, with 11 bases left in between. The CDR3 loop is CASSRTGSSNQPQHF. The CDR3 nucleotides are TGCGCCAGCAGCCGAACAGGGAGTAGCAATCAGCCCCAGCATTTT.

The genes are TRBV18 and TRBJ1-2; 7 bases line up with TRBD1. CDR1 and CDR2 (germline): KGHSH, LQKENI. CDR3 length equals 13 residues. Losses at the gene ends were 3 bases for V and 7 bases for J; bases not matched to a gene: 5. Here the CDR3 DNA reads TGTGCCAGCTCACCCGACAGGGCGGGTGGCTACACCTTC. Translating it yields CASSPDRAGGYTF. The full variable domain, its missing parts supplied by reference TRBV18 and TRBJ1-2, is NAGVMQNPRHLVRRRGQEARLRCSPMKGHSHVYWYRQLPEEGLKFMVYLQKENIIDESGMPKERFSAEFPKEGPSILRIQQVVRGDSAAYFCASSPDRAGGYTFGSGTRLTVV.

V and J are TRBV27 and TRBJ1-1; 7 bases line up with TRBD1. Germline V gene data show CDR1 as MNHEY and CDR2 as SMNVEV (reference sequence). V was pared by 0 bases and J by 0 bases, with 7 bases of the junction left unmatched. The CDR3 is made up of 17 amino acids. CDR3 loop: CASSLSWDSRMNTEAFF. Here the CDR3 DNA reads TGTGCCAGCAGTTTATCTTGGGACAGTCGGATGAACACTGAAGCTTTCTTT.

This clone was counted between two and nine times. This chain connects TRBV10-3 to TRBJ2-1; possible D gene TRBD1, 5 bases. Germline V gene lookup returns CDR1 ENHRY and CDR2 SYGVKD. The V and J ends lost 0 bases and 3 bases respectively, with 6 bases between them. This CDR3 region has 14 residues. The CDR3 reads CAISESQGYNEQFF. The DNA for the CDR3 is TGTGCCATCAGTGAGTCGCAGGGCTACAATGAGCAGTTCTTC.

The V gene is TRBV7-8, the J gene TRBJ2-7, with 8 nucleotides matching TRBD2. V lost 4 bases, J lost 2 bases, and 4 bases stayed unmatched. The CDR3 is made up of 14 amino acids. Germline loops: CDR1 SGHVS, CDR2 FQNEAQ. The CDR3 is CASSSGGRTYEQYF. CDR3 coding DNA: TGTGCCAGCAGCTCGGGGGGGAGGACCTACGAGCAGTACTTC.

V gene TRBV4-2 combines with J gene TRBJ1-2, with D unclear. V lost 0 bases and J 5 bases, leaving 16 bases between the germline ends. CDR3 size: 16 residues. The germline V gene has CDR1 LGHNA and CDR2 YNFKEQ. The CDR3 DNA reads as TGTGCCAGCAGCCAAGATCAAGGGAGAACGATATATGGCTACACCTTC. This translates into CASSQDQGRTIYGYTF.

This chain links TRBV4-3 with TRBJ2-1; TRBD2 matches 9 bases. Germline CDR1 and CDR2: LGHNA and YSLEER. The length of the CDR3 is 17 residues. V trimming: 4 bases; J trimming: 7 bases; junction bases outside the gene matches: 14. CDR3: CASSPRLRLADSNEQFF. In DNA form, the CDR3 reads TGCGCCAGCAGCCCACGACTGCGACTAGCGGACTCAAATGAGCAGTTCTTC.

The chain combines TRBV10-3 with TRBJ2-7, with TRBD1 identical over 8 bases. The trim removed 6 bases at V and 6 bases at J, leaving 7 bases unmatched. Per germline, CDR1 ENHRY and CDR2 SYGVKD. The CDR3 contains 13 residues. CDR3 bases: TGTGCCATCAGGGGACAGGCGACAGGCGAGCAGTACTTC. As protein: CAIRGQATGEQYF.

V gene TRBV6-5 combines with J gene TRBJ2-1; 9 bases are a match to TRBD2. With V trimmed by 2 bases and J by 7 bases, 3 bases remained unmatched. The length of the CDR3 is 14 residues. Per the germline V gene, CDR1 is MNHEY and CDR2 is SVGAGI. The CDR3 nucleotides are TGTGCCAGCAGTTACGGGACTAGCTGGAATGAGCAGTTCTTC. Translating it yields CASSYGTSWNEQFF.

The gene calls are TRBV27 and TRBJ2-5; tentative D call: TRBD2 (6 bases). The V and J ends lost 2 bases and 4 bases respectively, with 14 bases between them. From germline, CDR1 is MNHEY and CDR2 SMNVEV (reference sequence). The CDR3 loop spans 15 amino acids. Here the CDR3 DNA reads TGTGCCAGCAGTTTAGCGGGGCCCCAGGGAGAGACCCAGTACTTC. Translating it yields CASSLAGPQGETQYF.

The V and J genes are TRBV6-4 and TRBJ1-1, with 8 bases fitting TRBD1. V gave up 3 bases and J gave up 4 bases; unmatched junction bases: 1. The CDR3 consists of 13 residues. Germline V gene sequence: CDR1 MRHNA, CDR2 SNTAGT. The CDR3 is CASSEQGGTEAFF. The CDR3 DNA reads TGTGCCAGCAGTGAACAGGGGGGCACTGAAGCTTTCTTT.

In this sample, this clone turned up once. V gene TRBV18 combines with J gene TRBJ1-4, with unresolved D. This CDR3 contains 12 residues. V lost 5 bases to trimming and J lost 16 bases, with 17 bases between them. CDR1 and CDR2 from the germline V gene are KGHSH and LQKENI. CDR3 sequence: CASSSDGLRWFF. CDR3 nucleotides: TGTGCCAGCTCATCGGACGGACTCAGGTGGTTTTTT.

V is TRBV28 and J is TRBJ2-1; no clear D. The CDR3 has 15 amino acids. V dropped 7 bases and J dropped 0 bases, with 13 bases sitting between them. Germline lookup yields CDR1 MDHEN and CDR2 SYDVKM. DNA of the CDR3: TGTGCCAGCATTCCTGCTAGTCACTCCTACAATGAGCAGTTCTTC. Its protein is CASIPASHSYNEQFF.

The rearrangement joins TRBV28 to TRBJ1-6; D gene ambiguous. CDR1 is MDHEN and CDR2 is SYDVKM in the germline V gene. The CDR3 covers 15 residues. V was cut by 5 bases and J by 7 bases, with 15 bases left in between. CDR3 region: CASSPPGPWNSPLHF. The CDR3 nucleotides are TGTGCCAGCAGTCCCCCTGGGCCTTGGAATTCACCCCTCCACTTT.

The chain combines TRBV7-9 with TRBJ2-3, with 8 nucleotides matching TRBD2. The CDR3 totals 18 residues. V was clipped by 4 bases and J by 1 base; unmatched bases: 13. Per the germline V gene, CDR1 is SEHNR and CDR2 is FQNEAQ (reference sequence). The CDR3 DNA reads TGTGCCAGCAGCTCGCTAGCGGGCAGTACCTGGGGCACAGATACGCAGTATTTT. Residues: CASSSLAGSTWGTDTQYF.

The chain carries TRBV5-1 and TRBJ2-1; possibly TRBD2 for D (6 bases). V was cut by 0 bases and J by 7 bases, with 20 bases left in between. The CDR3 covers 17 residues. The germline V gene encodes CDR1 SGHRS and CDR2 YFSETQ. The CDR3 DNA reads TGCGCCAGCAGCTTGGTTCAACTAGCCCGATCGGGGAATGAGCAGTTCTTC. As protein: CASSLVQLARSGNEQFF.

The chain employs TRBV4-2 and TRBJ2-7; 7 positions agree with TRBD2. Germline CDR1 reads LGHNA; CDR2 reads YNFKEQ. V was clipped by 4 bases and J by 4 bases; unmatched bases: 10. The CDR3 extends over 15 amino acids. Here the CDR3 DNA reads TGTGCCAGCAGCCCCGAGCGGGACTCTTGGTACGAGCAGTACTTC. It translates to CASSPERDSWYEQYF.

The V gene is TRBV7-9, the J gene TRBJ2-7, with 8 bases identical to TRBD1. V shed 5 bases and J 4 bases; nucleotides not matched to a gene: 10. Germline CDR1 reads SEHNR; CDR2 reads FQNEAQ (reference sequence). The CDR3 is 15 amino acids. The CDR3 sequence: CASSLDRGGRYEQYF. The CDR3 DNA reads as TGTGCCAGCAGCCTCGACAGGGGCGGCCGTTACGAGCAGTACTTC.

The rearrangement links TRBV19 to TRBJ1-5; 7 bases match TRBD1. The V gene's germline CDR1 is LNHDA and CDR2 SQIVND (reference sequence). This CDR3 has 14 residues. V was clipped by 2 bases and J by 4 bases; unmatched bases: 2. The CDR3: CASSIQGQNQPQHF. CDR3 nucleotides: TGTGCCAGTAGTATACAGGGACAGAATCAGCCCCAGCATTTT.